The clone carrying this T cell receptor beta chain was observed a handful of times. The antigen is unknown. The data were produced by immunoSEQ multiplex PCR, yet TCRdb's version contains in-frame clones alone and is incomplete. The data show over 250,000 clones, approximately 86% seen once. This entry belongs to a study of cytomegalovirus exposure and HLA in healthy donors. In germline, CDR1 is MGHRA, CDR2 YSYEKL. V was pared by 0 bases and J by 4 bases, with 15 bases between. This CDR3 is built from 17 residues. Separate from the roughly 670-subject first cohort, the approximately 130-subject validation cohort was the one that the donors belonged to. Findings and caveats of the study: The tendency of first-cohort TCR clusters to co-occur in the approximately 110 validation repertoires was identified by a subsequent analysis. Reportedly, diagnosis of cytomegalovirus status by the classifier showed high specificity and sensitivity. Confirmation in vitro established that three CMV-associated chains were specific for CMV antigens.

Sequencing was carried out using PBMCs. The sequence was obtained from a woman under 30 in good health and CMV-seronegative. The chain combines TRBV4-1 with TRBJ1-4; D remains unclear. The CDR3, as DNA: TGCGCCAGCAGCCAAGAGCCCCGACTGAACTTTAATGAAAAACTGTTTTTT. Translated, it gives CASSQEPRLNFNEKLFF.